This T cell receptor beta chain was recovered during a study of blood T cell repertoires in COVID-19. Study overall: T cells, B-cell-depleted T cells, or PBMCs supplied cDNA or gDNA.

Losses at the gene ends were 4 bases for V and 7 bases for J; bases not matched to a gene: 6. This CDR3 region has 14 residues. Looked up from germline, CDR1 is LNHDA and CDR2 is SQIVND (reference sequence). Authors' methods: For nucleated cells, counts were estimated from reference gene primer amplification. The table came from immunoSEQ multiplex PCR; TCRdb's copy has only in-frame clones and leaves some out. V and J calls and clone size follow that table, whereas D and trimming were derived from the DNA. The table records approximately 250,000 clones, 84% of them present only once. This receptor was identified in a man aged 55 to 70 with acute or convalescent COVID-19. The chain combines TRBV19 with TRBJ1-1, with 10 bases aligning to TRBD1. Material: peripheral blood. CDR3 sequence reads: CASSTRQGANEAFF. The CDR3 DNA sequence: TGTGCCAGTAGTACTCGACAGGGGGCGAATGAAGCTTTCTTT.